This T cell receptor (beta chain) was identified in a study of blood T cell repertoires in COVID-19. Study details: Acute and convalescent COVID-19 samples came from the United States, Italy and Spain. Nucleic acid was either cDNA or gDNA, and it came from T cells, B-cell-depleted T cells, or PBMCs.

Authors' analysis steps: Estimation of nucleated cell counts relied on the amplification of reference gene primers. Here immunoSEQ multiplex PCR was the method, and the copy in TCRdb shows in-frame clones only, minus some. V, J and clone size are those of that table, while D and trimming were read from the DNA. The sample has roughly 170,000 clones; about 85% are singletons. Germline V gives CDR1 LGHNT, CDR2 FRNRAP. The CDR3 is made up of 16 amino acids. V gave up 1 base and J gave up 8 bases; unmatched junction bases: 10. Source material: peripheral blood. The receptor was isolated from a man aged 60 to 69 who had recovered from COVID-19. V usage is TRBV12-5 and J usage is TRBJ1-2; 10 nucleotides agree with TRBD1. This chain's CDR3 is CASGLESTGGLHGYTF. The CDR3 DNA is TGTGCTAGTGGTTTGGAATCGACAGGGGGCCTGCACGGCTACACCTTC.